This TCR beta chain was documented in a study of Ad26.COV2.S vaccination and SARS-CoV-2 variants. Overall study context: The trial was COV1001 and the donor's arm was Ad26.COV2.S. Each vaccinee took Ad26.COV2.S intramuscularly, once or twice 56 days apart. General study results and limits: It was found that vaccine and placebo recipients had similar non-spike TCR breadth.

As for treatment: over 15 received Ad26.COV2.S at low or high dose, single or two shots; about 5 received placebo; per-sample allocation not given. All samples were drawn on day 63, counting from the first vaccine or placebo injection. In Boston, the donor was an adult between 18-55 years of age. There are 19 residues in the CDR3. CDR1 and CDR2 (germline): SGHRS, YFSETQ. The ends were cut back, 0 bases at V and 1 base at J, with 17 bases in the middle. TCRdb keeps only in-frame clones here, not all; method: immunoSEQ multiplex PCR. Among roughly 510,000 clones, around nine tenths were seen once, and the ten largest hold roughly 13%. On this clone itself: The antigen is unknown.

The source was peripheral blood, collected in a trial of Ad26.COV2.S vaccine versus placebo. The chain recombines TRBV5-1 with TRBJ2-6; TRBD2 might be the D (7 bases). The sequence was obtained from a person aged 18-65 years who received the Ad26.COV2.S COVID-19 vaccine or a placebo. The CDR3 loop reads CASSLAGGRVISGANVLTF. CDR3 DNA sequence: TGCGCCAGCAGCTTGGCGGGGGGCAGGGTGATATCTGGGGCCAACGTCCTGACTTTC. Supplemented by reference TRBV5-1 and TRBJ2-6, the full variable domain reads KAGVTQTPRYLIKTRGQQVTLSCSPISGHRSVSWYQQTPGQGLQFLFEYFSETQRNKGNFPGRFSGRQFSNSRSEMNVSTLELGDSALYLCASSLAGGRVISGANVLTFGAGSRLTVL.